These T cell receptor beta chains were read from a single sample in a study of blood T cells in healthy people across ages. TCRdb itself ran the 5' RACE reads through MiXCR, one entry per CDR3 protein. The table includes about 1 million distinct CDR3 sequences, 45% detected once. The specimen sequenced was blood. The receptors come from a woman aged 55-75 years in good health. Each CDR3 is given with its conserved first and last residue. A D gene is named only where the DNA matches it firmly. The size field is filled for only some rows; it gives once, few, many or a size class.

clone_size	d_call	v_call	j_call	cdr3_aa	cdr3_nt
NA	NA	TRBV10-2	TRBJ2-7	CASSEGGGSYEQYF	TGCGCCAGCAGTGAGGGAGGGGGGTCCTACGAGCAGTACTTC
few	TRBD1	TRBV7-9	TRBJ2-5	CASSFTGGRETQYF	TGTGCCAGCAGCTTTACAGGGGGCAGGGAGACCCAGTACTTC
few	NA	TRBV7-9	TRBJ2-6	CASSVGQGTGANVLTF	TGTGCCAGCAGCGTAGGGCAGGGAACCGGGGCCAACGTCCTGACTTTC
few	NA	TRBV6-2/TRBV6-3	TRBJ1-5	CASSYSGTKFSQHF	TGTGCCAGCAGTTACTCCGGGACGAAATTTAGCCAGCATTTT
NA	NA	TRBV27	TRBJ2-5	CASSPIQGGQETQYF	TGTGCCAGCAGTCCGATACAGGGAGGGCAAGAGACCCAGTACTTC
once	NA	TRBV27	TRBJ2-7	CASSGSGQKDYEQYF	TGTGCCAGCAGTGGATCGGGTCAAAAGGACTACGAGCAGTACTTC
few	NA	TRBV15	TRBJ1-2	CATSSGPTTGYTF	TGTGCCACCAGCAGTGGCCCAACGACGGGCTACACCTTC
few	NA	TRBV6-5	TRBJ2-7	CAGSSPEDYEQYF	TGTGCCGGCAGTTCCCCGGAGGACTACGAGCAGTACTTC
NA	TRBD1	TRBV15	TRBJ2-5	CATSSVRDRVQETQYF	TGTGCCACCAGCAGTGTACGGGACAGGGTCCAAGAGACCCAGTACTTC
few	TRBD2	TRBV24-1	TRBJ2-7	CATSDTGGTYNEQYF	TGTGCCACCAGTGATACGGGAGGAACCTACAATGAGCAGTACTTC
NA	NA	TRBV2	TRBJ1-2	CARADTGPSTYGYTF	TGTGCCAGAGCGGATACAGGGCCGTCTACTTATGGCTACACCTTC
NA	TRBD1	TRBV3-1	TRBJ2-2	CASSQELDRGHTGELFF	TGTGCCAGCAGCCAAGAGCTGGACAGGGGCCACACCGGGGAGCTGTTTTTT